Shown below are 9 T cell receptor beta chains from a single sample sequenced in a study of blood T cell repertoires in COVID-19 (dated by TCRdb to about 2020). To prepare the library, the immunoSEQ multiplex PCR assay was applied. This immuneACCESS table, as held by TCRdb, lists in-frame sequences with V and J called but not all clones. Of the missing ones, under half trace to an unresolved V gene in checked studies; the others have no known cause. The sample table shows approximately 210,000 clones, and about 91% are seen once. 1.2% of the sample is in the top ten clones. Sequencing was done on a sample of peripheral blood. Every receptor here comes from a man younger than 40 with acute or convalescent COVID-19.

CDR3 nucleotide sequence: TGTGCCAGTACGGCGGAATACACTGAAGCTTTCTTT. Its translation is CASTAEYTEAFF. V is TRBV2 and J is TRBJ1-1; D gene unclear. CDR3 length: 12 amino acids. Germline values: CDR1 SNHLY, CDR2 FYNNEI. Between the trimmed V and J ends, which lost 9 bases and 3 bases, there was a span of 11 bases.

Here the CDR3 DNA reads TGTGCCAGTAAGCCCCGGGACAGGGGGCATGGCTACACCTTC. This sequence encodes CASKPRDRGHGYTF. The chain combines TRBV19 with TRBJ1-2; TRBD1 matches 12 bases. CDR1 and CDR2 from the germline V gene are LNHDA and SQIVND (reference sequence). Germline trimming cut 7 bases from V and 6 bases from J; bases unmatched to any gene: 6. The CDR3 length is 14 residues.

The CDR3: CASSLRRGGYEQYF. In DNA form, the CDR3 reads TGTGCCAGCAGTTTAAGGCGGGGGGGCTACGAGCAGTACTTC. This chain uses TRBV27 with TRBJ2-7; 9 bases line up with TRBD2. Trimming took 2 bases from V and 3 from J; bases not matched to a gene: 2. The germline CDR1 and CDR2 sequences are MNHEY and SMNVEV (reference sequence). The CDR3 loop spans 14 amino acids.

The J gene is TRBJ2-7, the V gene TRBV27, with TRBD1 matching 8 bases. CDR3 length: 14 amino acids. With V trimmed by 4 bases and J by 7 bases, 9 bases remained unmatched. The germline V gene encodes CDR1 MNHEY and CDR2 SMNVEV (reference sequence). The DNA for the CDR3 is TGTGCCAGCAGTTGGACAGGGTCTCGGGGAGAGCAGTACTTC. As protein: CASSWTGSRGEQYF.

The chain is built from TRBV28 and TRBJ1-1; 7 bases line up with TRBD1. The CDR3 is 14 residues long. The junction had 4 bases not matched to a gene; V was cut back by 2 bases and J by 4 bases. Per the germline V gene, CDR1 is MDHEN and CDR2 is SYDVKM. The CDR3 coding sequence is TGTGCCAGCAGTTTAATGGCAGGGGGCACTGAAGCTTTCTTT. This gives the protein CASSLMAGGTEAFF.

The CDR3 is CASSQDRPVAYEQYF. The DNA for the CDR3 is TGTGCCAGCAGCCAAGACAGGCCGGTCGCCTACGAGCAGTACTTC. The J gene is TRBJ2-7, the V gene TRBV3-1 (or the pseudogene TRBV3-2), with D unresolved. Germline V CDR1 and CDR2: LGHDT, YNNKEL (reference sequence). V was shortened by 0 bases and J by 2 bases, with 11 bases between the two germline ends. The CDR3 covers 15 residues.

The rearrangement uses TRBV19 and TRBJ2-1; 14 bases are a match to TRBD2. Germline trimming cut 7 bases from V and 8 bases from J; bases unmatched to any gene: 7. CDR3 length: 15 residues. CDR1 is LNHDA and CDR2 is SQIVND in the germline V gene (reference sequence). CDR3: CASKLTSGGVDEQFF. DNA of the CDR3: TGTGCCAGTAAACTGACTAGCGGGGGGGTGGATGAGCAGTTCTTC.

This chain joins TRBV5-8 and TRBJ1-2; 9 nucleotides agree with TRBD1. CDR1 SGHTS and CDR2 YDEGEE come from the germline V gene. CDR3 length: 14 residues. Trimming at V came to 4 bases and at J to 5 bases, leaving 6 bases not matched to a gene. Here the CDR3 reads CASSRGTGRYGYTF. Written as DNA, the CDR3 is TGTGCCAGCAGCCGCGGGACAGGGCGGTATGGCTACACCTTC.

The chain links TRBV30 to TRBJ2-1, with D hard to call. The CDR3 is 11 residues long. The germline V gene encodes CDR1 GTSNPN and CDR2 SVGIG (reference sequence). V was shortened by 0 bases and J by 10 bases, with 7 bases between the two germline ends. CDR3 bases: TGTGCCTGGAGTGTACTTTGGGAGCAGTTCTTC. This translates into CAWSVLWEQFF.